What follows are 27 T cell receptor beta chains derived from one specimen sequenced in a study of T-cell reconstitution after alpha-beta-depleted transplantation in children. Unique molecular identifiers were used in preparing the TCRbeta library. TCRdb processed the PCR reads anew with MiXCR; each CDR3 protein has one entry. The sample carries around 800,000 distinct CDR3 sequences, about 16% recorded once. The sample in question was PBMCs, mostly from graft donor cells, obtained 360 days after TCRalphabeta/CD19-depleted stem cell transplant. These receptors were collected from a male patient younger than 18 who had a stem cell transplant for acute lymphoblastic leukemia, so the T cells may come from the graft donor.

This clonotype was seen a few times. This sequence joins TRBV2 and TRBJ2-7; no definite D call. Trimming pared 3 bases from V and 6 bases from J, leaving 15 bases between. The V gene's germline CDR1 is SNHLY and CDR2 FYNNEI. The CDR3 length is 14 residues. In nucleotides, the CDR3 is TGTGCCAGCAGTGAGGTTGGCAGCACCCTCGAGCAGTACTTC. Protein: CASSEVGSTLEQYF.

This clonotype was found a few times. V usage is TRBV2 and J usage is TRBJ2-3, with 14 bases lining up with TRBD2. The germline CDR1 and CDR2 sequences are SNHLY and FYNNEI. This CDR3 is built from 18 residues. V lost 5 bases to trimming and J lost 6 bases; unmatched junction nucleotides: 13. The CDR3 protein is CASSPGLAGDLTGDTQYF. CDR3 in DNA: TGTGCCAGCAGTCCGGGACTAGCGGGAGATCTCACTGGGGATACGCAGTATTTT.

The chain links TRBV12-3 or TRBV12-4 to TRBJ1-4; TRBD1 aligns across 8 bases. The CDR3 consists of 13 residues. The V gene end was trimmed by 4 bases and the J gene end by 8 bases; junction bases not matched to a gene: 3. The CDR3 is CASSSGQGEKLFF. For the CDR3, the DNA is TGTGCCAGCAGTTCCGGACAGGGCGAAAAACTGTTTTTT.

The chain employs TRBV9 and TRBJ2-7, with D perhaps TRBD2 (6 bases). V gave up 4 bases and J gave up 2 bases, with 16 bases separating them. CDR3 length equals 15 residues. Germline V gene lookup returns CDR1 SGDLS and CDR2 YYNGEE. The CDR3 sequence: CASSPRRGETYEQYF. DNA for the CDR3: TGTGCCAGCAGCCCCCGCCGCGGGGAGACCTACGAGCAGTACTTC.

The chain has TRBV4-1 and TRBJ1-2, with D hard to call. The length of the CDR3 is 15 residues. V was cut by 0 bases and J by 4 bases, with 12 bases left in between. Germline V lookup: CDR1 MGHRA, CDR2 YSYEKL. The CDR3 nucleotides are TGCGCCAGCAGCCAAGATAGGGTCCTACCCTATGGCTACACCTTC. Its translation is CASSQDRVLPYGYTF.

This clonotype was counted only a few times. The rearrangement links TRBV12-3 or TRBV12-4 to TRBJ1-1; tentatively, D is TRBD1 (5 bases). This CDR3 region has 11 residues. Trimming stripped 8 bases from V and 10 bases from J, with 14 bases between. CDR3 bases: TGTGCCAGCCGGGAGGGGCGGGGAGCTTTCTTT. Its protein is CASREGRGAFF.

This clonotype came up many times. The V call is TRBV28, the J call TRBJ2-3; D is possibly TRBD1 (6 bases). This CDR3 has 19 amino acids. CDR1 and CDR2 (germline): MDHEN, SYDVKM. Trimming took off 6 bases at V and 2 bases at J, with 27 bases between the two ends. The CDR3 spells CASRILRGSQGRTTDTQYF. The CDR3 bases are TGTGCCAGCAGGATACTTAGGGGTTCGCAGGGGCGGACCACAGATACGCAGTATTTT.

This clonotype was seen a handful of times. The rearrangement joins TRBV4-2 to TRBJ2-7; 8 bases align to TRBD1. The CDR3 has 17 amino acids. Per germline, CDR1 LGHNA and CDR2 YNFKEQ. Germline trimming cut 1 base from V and 5 bases from J; bases unmatched to any gene: 13. The CDR3, as DNA: TGTGCCAGCAGCCAAGCTCTCCAGGGGGCAGTAGGAAACGAGCAGTACTTC. Translating gives CASSQALQGAVGNEQYF.

This clonotype was observed a few times. V gene TRBV29-1 combines with J gene TRBJ1-2, with a weak D call TRBD1 (6 bases). Germline loops: CDR1 SQVTM, CDR2 ANQGSEA. Trimming took off 6 bases at V and 3 bases at J, with 17 bases between the two ends. The CDR3 is 14 amino acids. CDR3: CSVPPPGADYGYTF. The CDR3 nucleotides read TGCAGCGTCCCTCCACCGGGGGCTGACTATGGCTACACCTTC.

V gene TRBV11-2 combines with J gene TRBJ2-5, with D unresolved. V dropped 2 bases and J dropped 3 bases, with 10 bases sitting between them. Per the germline V gene, CDR1 is SGHAT and CDR2 is FQNNGV. The CDR3 consists of 14 residues. The CDR3 DNA reads TGTGCCAGCAGCTTATGGGTAGCCGAAGAGACCCAGTACTTC. Translating gives CASSLWVAEETQYF.

The chain links TRBV30 to TRBJ1-6, with 10 bases matching TRBD1. The CDR3 sequence is 14 residues long. V shed 2 bases and J 8 bases; nucleotides not matched to a gene: 3. The germline gives CDR1 GTSNPN, CDR2 SVGIG (reference sequence). The DNA of the CDR3 is TGTGCCTGGAGTAAGGGACAGGGGTATTCACCCCTCCACTTT. This encodes CAWSKGQGYSPLHF.

The chain uses TRBV20-1 and TRBJ2-2; D is possibly TRBD1 (5 bases). The CDR3 is made up of 16 amino acids. CDR1 is DFQATT and CDR2 is SNEGSKA in the germline V gene (reference sequence). V lost 6 bases and J 7 bases, leaving 24 bases between the germline ends. The CDR3 is CSAKPGPRSAFGELFF. The CDR3, as DNA: TGCAGTGCAAAGCCAGGGCCCAGGTCTGCTTTCGGGGAGCTGTTTTTT.

In this sample, this clonotype turned up a few times. The rearrangement joins TRBV10-3 to TRBJ2-7; D might be TRBD2 (6 bases). CDR1 is ENHRY and CDR2 is SYGVKD in the germline V gene. CDR3 length: 12 residues. Trimming left V 7 bases short and J 3 bases short, with 10 bases between. The CDR3 region has the DNA TGTGCCATCAAGGAGGGTGGCTACGAGCAGTACTTC. Encoded protein: CAIKEGGYEQYF.

The sample holds a few counts of this clonotype. The genes are TRBV19 and TRBJ2-1; 8 bases align to TRBD2. This CDR3 contains 15 residues. In germline, CDR1 is LNHDA, CDR2 SQIVND (reference sequence). V shed 1 base and J 7 bases; nucleotides not matched to a gene: 6. CDR3 loop: CASSIGLAGWNEQFF. For the CDR3, the DNA is TGTGCCAGTAGTATAGGCCTAGCGGGTTGGAATGAGCAGTTCTTC.

This rearrangement joins TRBV12-3 or TRBV12-4 to TRBJ2-5, with TRBD2 matching over 9 bases. Unmatched junction bases numbered 6, after V lost 6 bases and J lost 4 bases. CDR3 length: 14 amino acids. CDR3 nucleotide sequence: TGTGCCAGCAGCCAAAGCGGGAGGATAGAGACCCAGTACTTC. Translating it yields CASSQSGRIETQYF.

This clonotype has only a few counts. This chain connects TRBV10-3 to TRBJ2-7; D perhaps matches TRBD1 (5 bases). The V gene lost 7 bases and the J gene lost 6 bases, with 25 bases spanning the gap. The CDR3 contains 16 residues. Germline CDR1 is ENHRY and CDR2 is SYGVKD. DNA for the CDR3: TGTGCCATCATCTTCAGGGTGGGGTATTATTCCCGCGAGCAGTACTTC. Protein: CAIIFRVGYYSREQYF.

A few counts support this clonotype. The rearrangement uses TRBV5-1 and TRBJ2-7, with TRBD1 identical over 8 bases. The V gene end was trimmed by 2 bases and the J gene end by 4 bases; junction bases not matched to a gene: 26. Per germline, CDR1 SGHRS and CDR2 YFSETQ. The CDR3 length is 21 residues. The CDR3, as DNA: TGCGCCAGCAGCTTCTCTTCTGGCGGACAGGGAATTCTTGGGGGTATTTACGAGCAGTACTTC. Protein: CASSFSSGGQGILGGIYEQYF.

The sample holds a few counts of this clonotype. The rearrangement links TRBV29-1 to TRBJ2-7, with 10 bases fitting TRBD1. V was pared by 6 bases and J by 5 bases, with 7 bases of the junction left unmatched. Germline-derived CDR1 and CDR2 are SQVTM and ANQGSEA. This CDR3 comprises 13 residues. The CDR3 protein is CSVEDRGLHEQYF. DNA for the CDR3: TGCAGCGTGGAGGACAGGGGGTTACACGAGCAGTACTTC.

This clonotype was picked up many times. The rearrangement joins TRBV18 to TRBJ1-1; D is ambiguous. V lost 5 bases to trimming and J lost 3 bases, with 7 bases between them. The CDR3 is 12 residues long. Germline V gene sequence: CDR1 KGHSH, CDR2 LQKENI. CDR3 bases: TGTGCCAGCTCAGAGTTGTACACTGAAGCTTTCTTT. Protein: CASSELYTEAFF.

V usage is TRBV7-2 and J usage is TRBJ2-7; 12 bases are shared with TRBD2. CDR1 SGHTA and CDR2 FQGNSA come from the germline V gene. The CDR3 sequence is 15 residues long. Trimming removed 5 bases from V and 6 bases from J; junction bases left unmatched: 8. The CDR3 here is CASSVLAGGAGEQYF. The CDR3 DNA is TGTGCCAGCAGCGTTCTAGCGGGAGGGGCTGGCGAGCAGTACTTC.

This clonotype has more than one count but fewer than ten. The chain links TRBV20-1 to TRBJ1-5, with 7 bases lining up with TRBD1. Trimming removed 0 bases from V and 4 bases from J; junction bases left unmatched: 6. Per the germline V gene, CDR1 is DFQATT and CDR2 is SNEGSKA (reference sequence). CDR3 length: 15 residues. The CDR3 spells CSARDLARGNQPQHF. CDR3 DNA sequence: TGCAGTGCTAGAGATCTGGCCAGGGGGAATCAGCCCCAGCATTTT.

The chain is built from TRBV20-1 and TRBJ1-4; tentatively, D is TRBD1 (6 bases). The CDR3 runs 14 residues. Germline V gives CDR1 DFQATT, CDR2 SNEGSKA (reference sequence). Trimming took off 6 bases at V and 4 bases at J, with 15 bases between the two ends. The DNA for the CDR3 is TGCAGTGCCGCAAAAGGAGGGGGTAATGAAAAACTGTTTTTT. It codes for CSAAKGGGNEKLFF.

This clonotype was seen at least ten times. The genes are TRBV15 and TRBJ1-3; no firm D call. The CDR3 covers 16 residues. Trimming removed 1 base from V and 6 bases from J, with 16 bases in between. CDR1 is LNHNV and CDR2 is YYDKDF in the germline V gene (reference sequence). This chain's CDR3 is CATSRGTRATLNTIYF. CDR3 bases: TGTGCCACCAGCAGAGGCACCCGGGCGACGCTAAACACCATATATTTT.

The chain employs TRBV4-1 and TRBJ2-3, with D hard to call. The CDR3 is 14 amino acids. The V and J ends lost 0 bases and 4 bases respectively, with 8 bases between them. Germline V gives CDR1 MGHRA, CDR2 YSYEKL. CDR3 sequence reads: CASSQDLGSDTQYF. The CDR3 DNA is TGCGCCAGCAGCCAAGATCTGGGTTCAGATACGCAGTATTTT.

The chain employs TRBV6-1 and TRBJ2-7; TRBD1 agrees at 7 bases. The CDR3 is made up of 13 amino acids. Germline V lookup: CDR1 MNHNS, CDR2 SASEGT. Germline trimming cut 7 bases from V and 3 bases from J; bases unmatched to any gene: 6. The CDR3 region has the DNA TGTGCCAGCACACCGGGACAGCACTACGAGCAGTACTTC. Its protein is CASTPGQHYEQYF.

V gene TRBV4-2 combines with J gene TRBJ1-2; D is perhaps TRBD1 (5 bases). Germline V gene sequence: CDR1 LGHNA, CDR2 YNFKEQ. Trimming stripped 4 bases from V and 6 bases from J, with 24 bases between. The CDR3 spans 17 residues. The CDR3 DNA reads as TGTGCCAGCAGCCCCGCTATCGACGTCAGGGAAAGCGATGGCTACACCTTC. Translating gives CASSPAIDVRESDGYTF.

The CDR3: CASSIIEMGVRRYGYTF. The CDR3 DNA sequence: TGTGCCAGCAGCATAATTGAGATGGGGGTCAGACGGTATGGCTACACCTTC. The V and J genes are TRBV11-2 and TRBJ1-2; weak D call: TRBD1 (5 bases). The V and J ends lost 5 bases and 5 bases respectively, with 24 bases between them. The CDR3 totals 17 residues. Germline lookup yields CDR1 SGHAT and CDR2 FQNNGV.